This T cell receptor beta chain stems from a study of shared clonotypes between healthy human individuals. Of note for this clone: Its antigen is not identified.

Profiled with immunoSEQ multiplex PCR; TCRdb holds only in-frame clones, not every one. The sample yields approximately 2.1 million clones, more than 85% seen once. Study conclusions and caveats: Non-shared clonotypes displayed generation probabilities falling below those of clonotypes present in all four donors. Investigators expected sequencing depth to affect clonotype sharing among donors.

CDR1 is MNHEY and CDR2 is SMNVEV in the germline V gene (reference sequence). V dropped 6 bases and J dropped 0 bases, with 12 bases sitting between them. The CDR3 totals 15 residues. The sequencing sample was made of naive CD4+ T cells from PBMCs. Sample subset: CD45RA+ positively selected. The chain couples TRBV27 to TRBJ1-5; weak D call: TRBD1 (5 bases). This clonotype was obtained from a young man in good health. Some clones in this sample may be carry-over from other donors' samples. The CDR3 coding sequence is TGTGCCAGCAGCAGCAAGGGGAATAGCAATCAGCCCCAGCATTTT. Protein product: CASSSKGNSNQPQHF.